This T cell receptor beta chain was documented in a study of circulating CD8 cells and anti-PD-1 response in melanoma. Study-level points and caveats: Subset repertoires were largely private at M1, with under 7.5% shared.

This CDR3 comprises 16 residues. CDR1 LNHDA and CDR2 SQIVND come from the germline V gene (reference sequence). The trim removed 3 bases at V and 2 bases at J, leaving 5 bases unmatched. Live CD3+CD8+TCRalphabeta+ cells were sorted into four subsets by PD-1 and/or TIGIT. Using 15 ng of total RNA, TCR libraries were made with the QIAseq Immune Repertoire TCR panel. TCRdb passed the reads through MiXCR, listing each CDR3 protein once. Of approximately 370 distinct CDR3 sequences listed, roughly 6% are singletons. Worth noting for this clonotype: Antigen: not known.

The gene calls are TRBV19 and TRBJ2-1; TRBD2 aligns across 9 bases. The sequence derives from a human donor with melanoma. Sequenced material: CD8+ T cells from PBMCs, taken at baseline or after one month of anti-PD-1 therapy (not recorded which). The CDR3 nucleotides read TGTGCCAGTAGTATGCCGTCTAGCGGGGCCTACAATGAGCAGTTCTTC. It translates to CASSMPSSGAYNEQFF.